This TCR beta chain derives from a study of blood T cell repertoires in COVID-19. The overall study: From the United States, Italy and Spain came samples of acute and convalescent COVID-19. PBMCs, B-cell-depleted T cells, or T cells were the source of the cDNA or gDNA that made up the material.

With 3 bases removed from V and 4 bases from J, the gap between germline ends came to 6 bases. Germline-derived CDR1 and CDR2 are MNHNS and SASEGT. The CDR3 runs to 13 residues. Authors' methods: Amplification of reference gene primers provided the estimated nucleated cell counts. Clones were sequenced by immunoSEQ multiplex PCR, and TCRdb holds only the in-frame ones, with some missing. For V, J and clone size, that table is used; D and trimming come from the DNA. The table records roughly 350,000 clones, around 85% of them present only once. This clone was found a few times. The source is a woman aged 18-30 years with acute or convalescent COVID-19. The sample was peripheral blood. The chain combines TRBV6-1 with TRBJ2-2; D ambiguous. CDR3 nucleotides: TGTGCCAGCAGTGAGTTCCTCACCGGGGAGCTGTTTTTT. Protein product: CASSEFLTGELFF.